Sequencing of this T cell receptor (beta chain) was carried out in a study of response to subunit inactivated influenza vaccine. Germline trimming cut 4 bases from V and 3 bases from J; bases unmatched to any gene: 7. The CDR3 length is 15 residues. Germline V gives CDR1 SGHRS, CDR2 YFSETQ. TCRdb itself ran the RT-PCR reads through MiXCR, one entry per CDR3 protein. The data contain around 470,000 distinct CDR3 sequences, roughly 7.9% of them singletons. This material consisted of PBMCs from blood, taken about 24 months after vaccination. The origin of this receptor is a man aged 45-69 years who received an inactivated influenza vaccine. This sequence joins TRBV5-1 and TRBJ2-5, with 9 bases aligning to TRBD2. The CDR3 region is CASSHGLAKEETQYF. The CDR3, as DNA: TGCGCCAGCAGCCACGGACTAGCGAAAGAAGAGACCCAGTACTTC.